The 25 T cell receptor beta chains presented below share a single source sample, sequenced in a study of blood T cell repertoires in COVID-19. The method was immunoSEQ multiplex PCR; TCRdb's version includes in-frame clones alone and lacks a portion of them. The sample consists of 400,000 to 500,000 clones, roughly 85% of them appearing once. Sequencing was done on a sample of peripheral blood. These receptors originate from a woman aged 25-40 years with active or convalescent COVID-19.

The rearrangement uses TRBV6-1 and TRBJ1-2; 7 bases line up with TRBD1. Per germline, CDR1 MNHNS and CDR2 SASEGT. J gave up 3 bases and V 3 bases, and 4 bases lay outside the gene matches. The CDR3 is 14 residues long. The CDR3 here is CASSDATGHYGYTF. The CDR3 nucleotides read TGTGCCAGCAGTGATGCGACAGGGCACTATGGCTACACCTTC.

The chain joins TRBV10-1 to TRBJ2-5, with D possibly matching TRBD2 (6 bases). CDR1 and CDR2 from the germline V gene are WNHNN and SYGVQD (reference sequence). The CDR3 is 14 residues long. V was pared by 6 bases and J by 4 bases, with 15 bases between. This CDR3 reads CASSPGGGAETQYF. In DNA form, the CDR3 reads TGCGCCAGCAGCCCGGGCGGCGGGGCAGAGACCCAGTACTTC.

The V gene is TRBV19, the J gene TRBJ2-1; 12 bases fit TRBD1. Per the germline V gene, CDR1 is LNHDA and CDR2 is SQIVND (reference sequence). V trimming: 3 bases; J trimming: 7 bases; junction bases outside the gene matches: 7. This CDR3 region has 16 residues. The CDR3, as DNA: TGTGCCAGTAGTATTCTGGGACAGGGGGCAGGGAATGAGCAGTTCTTC. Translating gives CASSILGQGAGNEQFF.

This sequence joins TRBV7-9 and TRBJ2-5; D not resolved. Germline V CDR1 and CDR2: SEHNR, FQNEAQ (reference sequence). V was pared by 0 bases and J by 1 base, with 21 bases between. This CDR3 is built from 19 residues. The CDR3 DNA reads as TGTGCCAGCAGCTTAGCAAAAGCGACGTCCCGGGTCTCCCAAGAGACCCAGTACTTC. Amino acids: CASSLAKATSRVSQETQYF. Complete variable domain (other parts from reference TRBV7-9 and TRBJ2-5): DTGVSQNPRHKITKRGQNVTFRCDPISEHNRLYWYRQTLGQGPEFLTYFQNEAQLEKSRLLSDRFSAERPKGSFSTLEIQRTEQGDSAMYLCASSLAKATSRVSQETQYFGPGTRLLVL.

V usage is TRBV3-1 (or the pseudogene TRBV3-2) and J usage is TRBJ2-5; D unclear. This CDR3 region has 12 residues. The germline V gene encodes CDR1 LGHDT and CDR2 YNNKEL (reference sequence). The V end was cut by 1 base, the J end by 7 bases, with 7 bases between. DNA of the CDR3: TGTGCCAGCAGCCAAGGTAGTGGGACCCAGTACTTC. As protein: CASSQGSGTQYF.

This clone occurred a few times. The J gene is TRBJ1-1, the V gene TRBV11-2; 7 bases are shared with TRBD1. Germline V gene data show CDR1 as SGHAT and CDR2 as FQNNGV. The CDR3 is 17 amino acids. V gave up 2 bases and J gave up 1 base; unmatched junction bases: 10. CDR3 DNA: TGTGCCAGCAGCTTACGAGACAGGGAGGTGCGGAACACTGAAGCTTTCTTT. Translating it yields CASSLRDREVRNTEAFF.

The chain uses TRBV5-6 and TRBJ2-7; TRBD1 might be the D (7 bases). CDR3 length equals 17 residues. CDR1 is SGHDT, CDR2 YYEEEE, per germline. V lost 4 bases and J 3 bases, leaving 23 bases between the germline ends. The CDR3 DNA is TGTGCCAGCAGCCCGGGGGCTCGACAGGGAGTTTACTACGAGCAGTACTTC. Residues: CASSPGARQGVYYEQYF.

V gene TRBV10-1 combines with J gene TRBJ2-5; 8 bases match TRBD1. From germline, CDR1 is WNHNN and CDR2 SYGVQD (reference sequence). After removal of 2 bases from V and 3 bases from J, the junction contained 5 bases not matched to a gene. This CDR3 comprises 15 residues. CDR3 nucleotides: TGCGCCAGCAGTGAGGTCGGGACAGGTGAAGAGACCCAGTACTTC. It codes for CASSEVGTGEETQYF.

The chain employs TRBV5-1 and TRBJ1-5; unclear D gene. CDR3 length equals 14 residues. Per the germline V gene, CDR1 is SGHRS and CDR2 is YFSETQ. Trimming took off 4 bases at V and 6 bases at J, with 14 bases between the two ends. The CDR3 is CASSRGEGGQPQHF. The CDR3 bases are TGCGCCAGCAGCCGGGGAGAAGGAGGTCAGCCCCAGCATTTT.

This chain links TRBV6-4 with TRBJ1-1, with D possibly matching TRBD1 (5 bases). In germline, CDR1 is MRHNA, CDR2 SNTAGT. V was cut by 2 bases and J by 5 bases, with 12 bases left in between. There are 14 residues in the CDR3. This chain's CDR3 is CASSDGGGITEAFF. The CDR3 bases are TGTGCCAGCAGTGACGGGGGAGGAATAACTGAAGCTTTCTTT.

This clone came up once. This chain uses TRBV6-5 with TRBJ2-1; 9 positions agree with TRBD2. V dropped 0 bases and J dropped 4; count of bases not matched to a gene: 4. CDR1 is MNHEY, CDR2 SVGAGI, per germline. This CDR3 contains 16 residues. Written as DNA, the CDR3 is TGTGCCAGCAGTTACTCGGATAGCGGGGGATACAATGAGCAGTTCTTC. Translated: CASSYSDSGGYNEQFF.

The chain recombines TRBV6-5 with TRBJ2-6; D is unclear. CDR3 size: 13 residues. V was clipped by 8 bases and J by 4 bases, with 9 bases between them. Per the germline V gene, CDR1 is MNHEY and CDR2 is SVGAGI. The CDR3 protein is CASAIRGANVLTF. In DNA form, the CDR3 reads TGTGCCAGCGCAATCAGGGGGGCCAACGTCCTGACTTTC.

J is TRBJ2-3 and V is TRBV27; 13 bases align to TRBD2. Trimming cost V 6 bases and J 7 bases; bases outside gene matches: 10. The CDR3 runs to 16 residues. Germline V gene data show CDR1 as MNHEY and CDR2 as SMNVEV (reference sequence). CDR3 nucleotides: TGTGCCAGCAGGACACCGGGACTAGCGGGACTGTATACGCAGTATTTT. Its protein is CASRTPGLAGLYTQYF.

CDR3 nucleotide sequence: TGCGCCAGCAGCCCACTAGCGGGAGGTTTCGGGAATGAGCAGTTCTTC. It is translated as CASSPLAGGFGNEQFF. This chain connects TRBV4-1 to TRBJ2-1, with TRBD2 matching over 12 bases. Germline V gives CDR1 MGHRA, CDR2 YSYEKL. The CDR3 is made up of 16 amino acids. V was clipped by 4 bases and J by 7 bases; unmatched bases: 8.

As DNA, the CDR3 is TGTGCCAGCAGTTTAATGGGACAAGCCCGTTGGGAGCAGTACTTC. The encoded protein is CASSLMGQARWEQYF. The chain combines TRBV27 with TRBJ2-7, with a weak D call TRBD1 (6 bases). Germline-derived CDR1 and CDR2 are MNHEY and SMNVEV (reference sequence). CDR3 length: 15 amino acids. The V gene lost 2 bases and the J gene lost 7 bases, with 18 bases spanning the gap.

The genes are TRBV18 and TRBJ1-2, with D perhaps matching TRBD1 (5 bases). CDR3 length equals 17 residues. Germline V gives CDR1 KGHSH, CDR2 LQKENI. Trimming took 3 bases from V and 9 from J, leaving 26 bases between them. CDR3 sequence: CASSPSISPGGKGSYTF. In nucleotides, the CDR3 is TGTGCCAGCTCACCTTCAATCTCCCCCGGGGGAAAGGGTAGCTACACCTTC.

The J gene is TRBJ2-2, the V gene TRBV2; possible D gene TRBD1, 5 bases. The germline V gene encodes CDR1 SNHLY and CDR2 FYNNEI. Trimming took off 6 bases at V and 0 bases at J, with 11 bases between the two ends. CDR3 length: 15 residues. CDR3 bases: TGTGCCAGCAGGGTCAGGGATGCGAACACCGGGGAGCTGTTTTTT. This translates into CASRVRDANTGELFF.

The CDR3 DNA is TGTGCCAGCTCACCGGGACAGTTGGACATTCAGTACTTC. Protein product: CASSPGQLDIQYF. This chain links TRBV18 with TRBJ2-4, with 7 bases matching TRBD1. This CDR3 is built from 13 residues. Germline V gene lookup returns CDR1 KGHSH and CDR2 LQKENI. With V trimmed by 3 bases and J by 8 bases, 4 bases remained unmatched.

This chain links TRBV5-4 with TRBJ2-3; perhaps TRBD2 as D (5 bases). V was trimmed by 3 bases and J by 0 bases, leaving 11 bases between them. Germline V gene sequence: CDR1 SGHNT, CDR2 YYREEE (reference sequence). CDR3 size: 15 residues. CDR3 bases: TGTGCCAGCAGCTCTGAGGGCCGGAGCACAGATACGCAGTATTTT. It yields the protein CASSSEGRSTDTQYF.

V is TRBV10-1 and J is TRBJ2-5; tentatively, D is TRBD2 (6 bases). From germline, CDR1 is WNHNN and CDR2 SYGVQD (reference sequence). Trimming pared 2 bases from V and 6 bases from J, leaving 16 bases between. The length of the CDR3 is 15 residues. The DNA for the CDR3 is TGCGCCAGCAGTGAGGGGACGGAGGGAACAAAGACCCAGTACTTC. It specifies CASSEGTEGTKTQYF.

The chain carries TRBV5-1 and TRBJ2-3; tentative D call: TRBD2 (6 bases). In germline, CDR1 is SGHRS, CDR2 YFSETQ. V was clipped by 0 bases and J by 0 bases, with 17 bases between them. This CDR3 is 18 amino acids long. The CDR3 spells CASSLAAGPTPSTDTQYF. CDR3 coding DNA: TGCGCCAGCAGCTTGGCCGCGGGACCTACCCCTAGCACAGATACGCAGTATTTT.

The DNA of the CDR3 is TGTGCCACCAGCAGTGGAACTCCGACAGTTAACACTGAAGCTTTCTTT. Amino acid sequence: CATSSGTPTVNTEAFF. The rearrangement joins TRBV15 to TRBJ1-1; tentatively, D is TRBD1 (5 bases). The CDR3 contains 16 residues. Germline V gene data show CDR1 as LNHNV and CDR2 as YYDKDF (reference sequence). Trimming took off 3 bases at V and 2 bases at J, with 16 bases between the two ends.

CDR3 DNA sequence: TGTGCCAGCAGATTTTCCGGGAGCAATGAGCAGTTCTTC. It yields the protein CASRFSGSNEQFF. The chain combines TRBV6-5 with TRBJ2-1, with D perhaps TRBD2 (6 bases). From germline, CDR1 is MNHEY and CDR2 SVGAGI. Between the trimmed V and J ends, which lost 6 bases and 6 bases, there was a span of 12 bases. The CDR3 is made up of 13 amino acids.

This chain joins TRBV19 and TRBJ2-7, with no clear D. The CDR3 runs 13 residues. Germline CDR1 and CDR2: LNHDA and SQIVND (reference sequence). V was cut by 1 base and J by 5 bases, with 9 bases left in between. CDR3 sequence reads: CASSIATLHEQYF. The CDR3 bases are TGTGCCAGTAGTATAGCGACACTCCACGAGCAGTACTTC.

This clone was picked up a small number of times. In DNA, the CDR3 is TGTGCCAGCACCTTGCGGGCGAAAAACAATGAGCAGTTCTTC. Its translation is CASTLRAKNNEQFF. This chain joins TRBV2 and TRBJ2-1, with D possibly matching TRBD2 (5 bases). Germline V gene data show CDR1 as SNHLY and CDR2 as FYNNEI. Trimming pared 7 bases from V and 5 bases from J, leaving 15 bases between. CDR3 length: 14 amino acids.